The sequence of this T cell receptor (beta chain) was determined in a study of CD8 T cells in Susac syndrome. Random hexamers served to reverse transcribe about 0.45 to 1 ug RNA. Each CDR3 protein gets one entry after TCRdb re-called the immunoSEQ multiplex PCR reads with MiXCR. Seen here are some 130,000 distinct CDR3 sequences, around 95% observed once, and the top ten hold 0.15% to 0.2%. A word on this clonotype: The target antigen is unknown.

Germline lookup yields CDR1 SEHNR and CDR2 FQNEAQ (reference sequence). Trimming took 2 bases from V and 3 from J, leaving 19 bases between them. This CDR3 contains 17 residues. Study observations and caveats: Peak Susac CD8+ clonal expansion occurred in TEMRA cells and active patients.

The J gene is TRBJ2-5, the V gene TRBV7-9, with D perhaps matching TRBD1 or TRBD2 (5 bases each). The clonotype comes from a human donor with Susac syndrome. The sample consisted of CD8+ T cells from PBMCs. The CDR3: CASSLKDSGQAKETQYF. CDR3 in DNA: TGTGCCAGCAGCTTAAAGGACTCGGGGCAGGCTAAAGAGACCCAGTACTTC.